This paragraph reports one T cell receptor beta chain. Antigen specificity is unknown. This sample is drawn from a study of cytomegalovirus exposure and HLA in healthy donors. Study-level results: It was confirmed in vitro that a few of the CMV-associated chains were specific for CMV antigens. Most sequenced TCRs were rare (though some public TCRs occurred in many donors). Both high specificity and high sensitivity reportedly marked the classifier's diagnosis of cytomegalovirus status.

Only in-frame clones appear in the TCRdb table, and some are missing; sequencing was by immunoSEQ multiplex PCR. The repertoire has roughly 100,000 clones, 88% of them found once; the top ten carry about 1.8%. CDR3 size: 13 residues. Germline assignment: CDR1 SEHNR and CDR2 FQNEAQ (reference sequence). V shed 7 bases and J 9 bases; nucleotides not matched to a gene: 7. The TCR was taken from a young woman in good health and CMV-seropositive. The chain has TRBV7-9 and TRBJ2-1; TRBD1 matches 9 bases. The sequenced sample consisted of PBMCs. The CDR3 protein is CASTGTGRSEQFF. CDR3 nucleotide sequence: TGTGCCAGCACCGGGACAGGGAGGAGTGAGCAGTTCTTC.